This T cell receptor beta chain was identified in a study of blood T cell repertoires in COVID-19. Authors' data handling: It was from reference gene primer amplification that nucleated cell counts were estimated. Repertoires were generated with immunoSEQ multiplex PCR, while TCRdb's copy carries only in-frame clones and drops some. V and J calls and clone size are given by that table; D and trimming were obtained from the DNA. This sample has over 600,000 clones; over 80% occur once, and the top ten carry around 0.3%. There are 15 residues in the CDR3. Germline V CDR1 and CDR2: LNHDA, SQIVND (reference sequence). Trimming removed 5 bases from V and 4 bases from J; junction bases left unmatched: 5.

Sequencing was carried out using peripheral blood. The source of this sequence is a woman between 18 and 30 years old with acute or convalescent COVID-19. The V call is TRBV19, the J call TRBJ1-6; 7 bases are a match to TRBD1. The CDR3 DNA reads as TGTGCCAGTAGTGGGGGACAGCTGTATAATTCACCCCTCCACTTT. Translated, it gives CASSGGQLYNSPLHF.